This T cell receptor beta chain was obtained from a study of CD8+CD57+ T cells in acquired aplastic anemia. Study context: Mean DNA quantity obtained from sorted CD4+ and CD8+ cells was around 3.2 ug.

Sequenced patients had shown CD8+CD57+ cell expansion by flow cytometry. There was no therapy given to any patient before the blood sampling took place. Template material for TCR beta VDJ and CDR3 profiling consisted of genomic DNA. One entry per CDR3 protein results from TCRdb running MiXCR on the reads. The data show approximately 190,000 distinct CDR3 sequences, under 55% seen once. Study-level results: Found in both controls and patients were around 31 CD8+ CDR3 sequences. Patients showed no significant difference from controls in CD8+ Simpson's diversity.

This clonotype occurred many times. Its target is unknown. V was clipped by 5 bases and J by 4 bases, with 15 bases between them. CDR1 LNHDA and CDR2 SQIVND come from the germline V gene (reference sequence). The CDR3 is made up of 16 amino acids. The genes are TRBV19 and TRBJ2-6; unclear D gene. The sequence derives from a human donor with aplastic anemia. Sequenced input: sorted CD4+, CD8+, or CD8+CD57+ T cells (not recorded which) from PBMCs. CDR3 nucleotide sequence: TGTGCCAGTAGTCCTTCCGCGGTCGGGGGGGCCAACGTCCTGACTTTC. Protein sequence: CASSPSAVGGANVLTF.